This T cell receptor (beta chain) is drawn from a study of regulatory T cells in long-lasting Graves disease. The time point here: newly diagnosed GD, antithyroid drugs for less than 3 months. Scientists built the TCR library using RNA that was extracted from PBMCs. Study-wide findings and caveats: Newly diagnosed disease favored TRBV20-1 and TRBJ2-1 over persistent disease. Persistent Graves' patients showed less TCR diversity than newly diagnosed ones.

HTBI primers from iRepertoire and Arm-PCR of CDR3 regions yielded the TCR beta libraries. In the original processing: Some 57 TRBV and about 14 TRBJ segments were identified across samples. TCRdb ran MiXCR on the multiplex PCR reads and lists one entry per CDR3 protein. Clone size and V and J calls follow TCRdb, not the original study. This sample has 400,000 to 550,000 distinct CDR3 sequences, with about 15% found just once. In regard to this clonotype: The antigen remains undetermined.

The germline V gene encodes CDR1 MNHEY and CDR2 SMNVEV (reference sequence). The junction had 14 bases not matched to a gene; V was cut back by 3 bases and J by 9 bases. The CDR3 sequence is 16 residues long. The data were also submitted as part of a second study, on T cells in Graves' hyperthyroidism and ophthalmopathy. From that study: In simple terms, a model built on 13 V-J features told ophthalmopathy apart from stable hyperthyroidism.

This material consisted of peripheral blood mononuclear cells (PBMCs), taken at new diagnosis, from a patient treated with antithyroid drugs. The receptor was isolated from a woman in her twenties or thirties with Graves disease. V is TRBV27 and J is TRBJ2-1, with TRBD1 matching over 7 bases. The CDR3 DNA reads TGTGCCAGCAGTTTCTCCTTTCGACAGGGTGATACTGAGCAGTTCTTC. Its protein is CASSFSFRQGDTEQFF.